This T cell receptor (beta chain) was captured by sequencing in a study of CD8 T cells in Susac syndrome. An input of about 0.5 to 1 ug of RNA was subjected to reverse transcription using random hexamers. MiXCR, run by TCRdb on the immunoSEQ multiplex PCR reads, gives a single entry per CDR3 protein. The sample carries a few hundred thousand distinct CDR3 sequences, more than 70% recorded once. The CDR3 covers 14 residues. Germline-derived CDR1 and CDR2 are SEHNR and FQNEAQ (reference sequence). The V and J ends lost 0 bases and 8 bases respectively, with 13 bases between them. V is TRBV7-9 and J is TRBJ1-2; D is uncertain. The clonotype originates from a human donor with multiple sclerosis. Specimen: CD8+ T cells from PBMCs. This CDR3 is CASSLASPLWGYTF. In DNA, the CDR3 is TGTGCCAGCAGCTTAGCGAGCCCTTTGTGGGGCTACACCTTC.